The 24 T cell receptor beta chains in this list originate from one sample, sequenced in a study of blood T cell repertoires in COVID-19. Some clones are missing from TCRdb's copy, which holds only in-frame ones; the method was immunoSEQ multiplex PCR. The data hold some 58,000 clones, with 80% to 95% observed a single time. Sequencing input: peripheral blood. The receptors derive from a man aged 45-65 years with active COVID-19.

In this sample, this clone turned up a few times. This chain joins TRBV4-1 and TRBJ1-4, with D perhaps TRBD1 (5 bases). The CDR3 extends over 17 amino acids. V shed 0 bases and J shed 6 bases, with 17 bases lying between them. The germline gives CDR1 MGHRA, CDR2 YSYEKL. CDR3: CASSQDDLSGGDEKLFF. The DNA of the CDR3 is TGCGCCAGCAGCCAAGATGATTTATCGGGGGGTGATGAAAAACTGTTTTTT.

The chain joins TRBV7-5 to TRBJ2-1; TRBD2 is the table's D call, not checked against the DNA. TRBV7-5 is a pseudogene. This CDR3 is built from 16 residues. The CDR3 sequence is CARSLRGFNLQNEQFF. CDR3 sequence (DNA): TGTGCCAGAAGCTTACGGGGTTTTAATCTCCAAAATGAGCAGTTCTTC.

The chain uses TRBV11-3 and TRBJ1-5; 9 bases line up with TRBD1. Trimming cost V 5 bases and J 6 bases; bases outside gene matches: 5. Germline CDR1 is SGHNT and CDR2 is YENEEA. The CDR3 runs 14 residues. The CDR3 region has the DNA TGTGCCAGCAGCCTACAGGGGGCGGGTCAGCCCCAGCATTTT. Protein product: CASSLQGAGQPQHF.

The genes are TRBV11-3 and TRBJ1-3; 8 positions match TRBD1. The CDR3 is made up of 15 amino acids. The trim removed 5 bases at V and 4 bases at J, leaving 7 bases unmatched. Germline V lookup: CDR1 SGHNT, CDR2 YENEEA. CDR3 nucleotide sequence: TGTGCCAGCAGCCTCAGACAGGGGTCGGGAAACACCATATATTTT. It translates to CASSLRQGSGNTIYF.

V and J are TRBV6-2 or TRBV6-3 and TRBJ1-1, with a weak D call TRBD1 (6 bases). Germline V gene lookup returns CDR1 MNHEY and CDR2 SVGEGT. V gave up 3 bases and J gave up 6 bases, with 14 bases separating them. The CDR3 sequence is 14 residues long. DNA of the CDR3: TGTGCCAGCAGTTATTGGGACACCATGGCTGAAGCTTTCTTT. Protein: CASSYWDTMAEAFF.

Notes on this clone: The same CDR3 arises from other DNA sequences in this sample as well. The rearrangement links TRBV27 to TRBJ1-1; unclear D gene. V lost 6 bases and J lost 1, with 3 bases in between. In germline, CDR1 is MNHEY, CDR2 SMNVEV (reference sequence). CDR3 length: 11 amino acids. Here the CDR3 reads CASRQNTEAFF. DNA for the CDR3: TGTGCCAGCAGACAGAACACTGAAGCTTTCTTT.

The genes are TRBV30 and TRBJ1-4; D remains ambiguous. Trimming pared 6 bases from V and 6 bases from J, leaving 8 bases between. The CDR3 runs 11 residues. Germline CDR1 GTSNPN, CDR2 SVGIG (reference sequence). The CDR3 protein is CACEEDEKLFF. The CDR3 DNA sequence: TGTGCCTGCGAAGAGGATGAAAAACTGTTTTTT. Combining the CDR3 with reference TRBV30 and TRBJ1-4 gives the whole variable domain SQTIHQWPATLVQPVGSPLSLECTVEGTSNPNLYWYRQAAGRGLQLLFYSVGIGQISSEVPQNLSASRPQDRQFILSSKKLLLSDSGFYLCACEEDEKLFFGSGTQLSVL.

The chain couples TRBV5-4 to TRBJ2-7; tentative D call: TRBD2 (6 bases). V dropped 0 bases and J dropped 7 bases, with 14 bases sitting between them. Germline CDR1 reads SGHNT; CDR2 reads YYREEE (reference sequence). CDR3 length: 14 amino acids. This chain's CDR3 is CASSLDGGLGEQYF. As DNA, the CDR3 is TGTGCCAGCAGCTTGGATGGAGGGCTGGGGGAGCAGTACTTC.

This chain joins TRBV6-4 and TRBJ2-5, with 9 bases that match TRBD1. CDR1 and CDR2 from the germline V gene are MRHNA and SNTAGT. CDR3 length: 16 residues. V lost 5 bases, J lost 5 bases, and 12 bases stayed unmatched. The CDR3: CASSTPGQGKEETQYF. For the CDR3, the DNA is TGTGCCAGCAGTACCCCGGGACAGGGAAAGGAGGAGACCCAGTACTTC.

The CDR3 nucleotides are TGTGCCAGCAGTTACTCGAAGGGGACACCCCTCCACTTT. This sequence encodes CASSYSKGTPLHF. The rearrangement links TRBV6-5 to TRBJ1-6, with D possibly matching TRBD1 (5 bases). Germline V lookup: CDR1 MNHEY, CDR2 SVGAGI. Trimming shortened V by 0 bases and J by 11 bases, and 8 bases separated the two germline ends. This CDR3 spans 13 amino acids.

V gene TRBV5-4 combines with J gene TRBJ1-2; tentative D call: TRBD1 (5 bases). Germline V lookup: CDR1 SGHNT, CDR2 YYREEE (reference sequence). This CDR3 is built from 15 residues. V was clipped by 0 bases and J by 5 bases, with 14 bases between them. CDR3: CASSLGGDGGYGYTF. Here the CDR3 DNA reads TGTGCCAGCAGCTTGGGGGGCGACGGTGGGTATGGCTACACCTTC.

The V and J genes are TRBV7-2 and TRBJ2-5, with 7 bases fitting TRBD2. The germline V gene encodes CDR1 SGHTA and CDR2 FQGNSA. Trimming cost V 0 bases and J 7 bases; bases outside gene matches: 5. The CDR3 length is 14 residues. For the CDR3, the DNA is TGTGCCAGCAGCTTAGCGGGGGGGGACGGGACCCAGTACTTC. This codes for CASSLAGGDGTQYF.

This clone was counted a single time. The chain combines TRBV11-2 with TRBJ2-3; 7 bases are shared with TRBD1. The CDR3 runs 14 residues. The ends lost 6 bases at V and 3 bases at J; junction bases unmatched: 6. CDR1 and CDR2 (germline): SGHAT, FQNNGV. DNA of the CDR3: TGTGCCAGCAGGCCCGGGACAGCTACAGATACGCAGTATTTT. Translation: CASRPGTATDTQYF.

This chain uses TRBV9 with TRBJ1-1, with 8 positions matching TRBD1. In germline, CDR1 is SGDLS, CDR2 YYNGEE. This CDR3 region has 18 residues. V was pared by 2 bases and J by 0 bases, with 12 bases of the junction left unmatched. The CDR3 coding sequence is TGTGCCAGCAGCGTGGGATTCCAGGGGGCACCCATGAACACTGAAGCTTTCTTT. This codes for CASSVGFQGAPMNTEAFF.

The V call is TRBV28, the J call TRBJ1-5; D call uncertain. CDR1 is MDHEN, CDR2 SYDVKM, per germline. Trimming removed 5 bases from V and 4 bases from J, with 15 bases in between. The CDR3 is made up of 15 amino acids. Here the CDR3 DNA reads TGTGCCAGCAGTCTAACCTCGGGGAGGAATCAGCCCCAGCATTTT. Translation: CASSLTSGRNQPQHF.

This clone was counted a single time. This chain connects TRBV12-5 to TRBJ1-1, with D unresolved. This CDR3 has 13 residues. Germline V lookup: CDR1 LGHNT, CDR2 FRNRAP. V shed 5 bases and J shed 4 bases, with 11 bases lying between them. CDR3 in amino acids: CASGRLGGTEAFF. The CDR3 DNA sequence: TGTGCTAGTGGTCGGCTAGGCGGCACTGAAGCTTTCTTT.

The CDR3 region is CASSSGLSGRREETQYF. CDR3 coding DNA: TGCGCCAGCAGCTCAGGACTGTCCGGGAGGAGGGAAGAGACCCAGTACTTC. The genes are TRBV5-1 and TRBJ2-5, with TRBD2 matching 7 bases. The CDR3 loop spans 17 amino acids. Germline assignment: CDR1 SGHRS and CDR2 YFSETQ. The junction had 14 bases not matched to a gene; V was cut back by 3 bases and J by 3 bases.

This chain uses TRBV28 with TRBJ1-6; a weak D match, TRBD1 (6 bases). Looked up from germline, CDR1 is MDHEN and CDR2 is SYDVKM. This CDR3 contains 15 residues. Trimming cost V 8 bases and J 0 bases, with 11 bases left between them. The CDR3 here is CASGGQSSYNSPLHF. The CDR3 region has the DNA TGTGCCAGCGGCGGACAGAGCTCCTATAATTCACCCCTCCACTTT.

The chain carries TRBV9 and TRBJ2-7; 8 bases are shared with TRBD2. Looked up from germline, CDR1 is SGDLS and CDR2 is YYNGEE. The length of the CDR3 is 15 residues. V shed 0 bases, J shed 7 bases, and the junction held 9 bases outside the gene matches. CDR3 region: CASSVESGGPTEQYF. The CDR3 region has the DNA TGTGCCAGCAGCGTAGAGAGCGGGGGACCCACAGAGCAGTACTTC. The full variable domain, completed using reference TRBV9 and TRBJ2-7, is DSGVTQTPKHLITATGQRVTLRCSPRSGDLSVYWYQQSLDQGLQFLIQYYNGEERAKGNILERFSAQQFPDLHSELNLSSLELGDSALYFCASSVESGGPTEQYFGPGTRLTVT.

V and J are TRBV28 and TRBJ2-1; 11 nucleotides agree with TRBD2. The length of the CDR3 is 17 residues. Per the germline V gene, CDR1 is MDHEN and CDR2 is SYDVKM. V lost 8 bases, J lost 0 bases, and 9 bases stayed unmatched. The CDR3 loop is CASEPGLAVSSYNEQFF. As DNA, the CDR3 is TGTGCCAGCGAACCGGGACTAGCGGTTAGCTCCTACAATGAGCAGTTCTTC.

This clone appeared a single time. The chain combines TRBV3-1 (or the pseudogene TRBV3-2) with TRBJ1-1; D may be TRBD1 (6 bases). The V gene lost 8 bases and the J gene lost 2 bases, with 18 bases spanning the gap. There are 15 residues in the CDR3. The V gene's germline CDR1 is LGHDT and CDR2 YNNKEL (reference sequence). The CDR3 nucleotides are TGTGCCAGCGCTCCCAAAGGGGGTGGAAACACTGAAGCTTTCTTT. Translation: CASAPKGGGNTEAFF.

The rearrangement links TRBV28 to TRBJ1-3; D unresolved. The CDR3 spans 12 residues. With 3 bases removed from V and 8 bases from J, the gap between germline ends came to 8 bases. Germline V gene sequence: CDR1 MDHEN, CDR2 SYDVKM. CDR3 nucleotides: TGTGCCAGCAGTTTGCGCCGGGACACCATATATTTT. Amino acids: CASSLRRDTIYF.

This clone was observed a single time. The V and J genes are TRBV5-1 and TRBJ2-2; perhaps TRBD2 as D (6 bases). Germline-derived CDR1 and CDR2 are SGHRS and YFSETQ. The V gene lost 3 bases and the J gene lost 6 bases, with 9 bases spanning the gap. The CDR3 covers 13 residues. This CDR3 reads CASSWRVPGELFF. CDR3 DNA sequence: TGCGCCAGCAGCTGGAGGGTGCCCGGGGAGCTGTTTTTT. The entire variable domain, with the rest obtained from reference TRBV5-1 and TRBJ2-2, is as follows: KAGVTQTPRYLIKTRGQQVTLSCSPISGHRSVSWYQQTPGQGLQFLFEYFSETQRNKGNFPGRFSGRQFSNSRSEMNVSTLELGDSALYLCASSWRVPGELFFGEGSRLTVL.

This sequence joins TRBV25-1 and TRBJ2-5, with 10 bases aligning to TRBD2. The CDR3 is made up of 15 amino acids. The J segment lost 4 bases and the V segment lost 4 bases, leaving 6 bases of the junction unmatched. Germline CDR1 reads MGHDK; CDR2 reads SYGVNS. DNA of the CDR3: TGTGCCAGCAGTGGGACAAGCGGGGGGGCAGAGACCCAGTACTTC. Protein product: CASSGTSGGAETQYF.